This TCR beta chain was documented in a study of blood T cell repertoires in COVID-19. The CDR3 consists of 15 residues. Data came from immunoSEQ multiplex PCR; TCRdb stores just in-frame clones and leaves some out. The sample shows some 340,000 clones, more than 90% of them seen only once. The specimen sequenced was PBMCs or T cells enriched from blood (not recorded which). The chain has TRBV12-1 and TRBJ1-5; TRBD1, the D gene given by the table, was not confirmed from the DNA. TRBV12-1 corresponds to a pseudogene. The source of this sequence is a woman under 40 who had been exposed to COVID-19. Here the CDR3 reads CASSHTGDGNQPQHF. DNA for the CDR3: TGTGCCAGCAGCCATACAGGGGACGGCAATCAGCCCCAGCATTTT.